This T cell receptor (beta chain) was captured in a study of tumor-infiltrating lymphocytes in primary liver carcinoma (dated by TCRdb to about 2017). Regarding the research as a whole: The five patients, three men and two women aged 30 to 69 years, had hepatocellular carcinoma (four) or combined HCC and intrahepatic cholangiocarcinoma (one). To link TCRbeta repertoire diversity to the local molecular phenotype, the approximately 26 tumor region samples were profiled with Agilent mRNA microarrays. The five patients had tumors of stage T1-T3 N0M0, with maximum diameters ranging from roughly 4 to 11 cm. The study combined TCRbeta repertoire sequencing, expression microarrays and whole-exome sequencing across five regions of each liver tumor, with adjacent normal tissue and blood. Each sample produced about 3.5 to 7.13 million productive TCRbeta reads, and read depth showed no significant difference between tissue types. Repertoires from technical replicates were highly reproducible, with mean shared-clone rates about 0.88 and correlation coefficients above 0.95. A total of 35 or so specimens from 5 patients went through TCRbeta repertoire sequencing, namely 25 tumor regions, 5 adjacent noncancerous liver tissues and 5 peripheral blood samples. Results and caveats for the whole study, not just this receptor: With just five or six patients in the study, the authors point out that the findings should be validated in a larger study. The top 250 clones accounted for a significantly greater share of the repertoire in tumors than in blood (p = 0.039). Only the TCR beta chain was sequenced, which likely underestimates true repertoire diversity because unpaired alpha chains were not captured. Since the samples were bulk and unsorted, there was no way to compare CD4+ and CD8+ T cell repertoires. Pairs of tumor regions showed greater repertoire overlap (mean 36%) than tumor-adjacent pairs (17%) or tumor-blood pairs (about 15%), which is consistent with antigen-driven expansion. Only roughly 8-25% of top clones appeared in all five regions of a tumor, which suggests that tumor-infiltrating T cells are spatially heterogeneous.

The CDR1 and CDR2 encoded by the germline V gene are SGHTA and FQGNSA. The CDR3 is 15 residues long, ends included. The entry retains the CDR3 DNA only, 45 bases that are in frame from base 1. V is reduced by 1 base and J by 5 bases, leaving a spacing of 15 bases between them. On this clonotype itself: The clone's antigen remains unknown. This likely comes from a read error, as the CDR3 has no conserved phenylalanine or tryptophan at its end.

Without any cell sorting, total RNA and DNA were co-extracted from about 21-30 mg of bulk tissue using the AllPrep DNA/RNA mini kit. Between November 2015 and early 2016, 4 to 6 patients in China with histopathologically diagnosed primary liver carcinoma had surgical resection. Chronic HBV infection was present in the patients, and the patients were treatment-naive at sampling. Each tumor was sampled at five spatially separated regions: the superior, inferior, left-lateral and right-lateral poles and the tumor centre. More than 80% viable tumor cells were found by histology in every tumor sample. Fresh tumor and adjacent tissue pieces were bisected, with one half stored in RNAlater at -80 degrees C and the other half sent for histology. Starting from about 500 ng total RNA, TCRbeta-specific cDNA was produced by reverse transcription with a constant-region primer and ProtoScript II reverse transcriptase. Three nested multiplex PCR rounds, following a slightly modified ARM-PCR procedure, were used to build the TCRbeta libraries. Each of the first two PCR rounds ran for about 10 cycles and used multiplex TRBV1-TRBV30 forward primers together with a Cbeta reverse primer. A final 25-cycle PCR with Deep VentR polymerase added sample barcodes and Illumina adapters. Amplicons of 200-500 bp were gel-purified with a QIAquick gel extraction kit before sequencing. The TCRbeta amplicons were sequenced with 250-bp paired-end reads on an Illumina HiSeq 2500. Per the original workflow: Reads were quality-trimmed with Trimmomatic v0.33, and paired reads were merged with FLASH v1.2.11 to recover full CDR3 sequences. V, D and J germline segments were assigned to the rearranged TCRbeta sequences using MiGEC v1.2.1b. Clonotype statistics and Shannon-Wiener diversity indices were calculated with VDJtools v1.0.0. To reduce sampling bias, subsequent analyses other than the diversity analysis used only the 250 most abundant clonotypes in each sample. TCRdb cleaned the public reads at Q25 with fastp, built clones with MiXCR and kept in-frame beta chains. Every CDR3 protein is listed once, alongside the most common genes and DNA of its rows. TCRdb, not the original authors, processed these V and J calls. The sample has 45,000 to 55,000 distinct CDR3 sequences on record, over 65% of them singletons. Less than 30% of the sample goes to the ten largest clones.

Recombination linked TRBV7-2 to TRBJ2-7; the D segment could be TRBD2, given 6 matching bases. The sequencing sample was made of liver tumor tissue from sampling region 2. According to the study, the label for this sample's cell subset or site signals: tumor region T2, inferior pole. This TCR was sampled from a man aged 35 to 55 with primary liver carcinoma and hepatitis B virus infection. At the DNA level, the sequence is TGTGCCAGCAGCTTAGATCTTACTAGCAGGGACGAGCAGTACCTC. This yields the protein CASSLDLTSRDEQYL.